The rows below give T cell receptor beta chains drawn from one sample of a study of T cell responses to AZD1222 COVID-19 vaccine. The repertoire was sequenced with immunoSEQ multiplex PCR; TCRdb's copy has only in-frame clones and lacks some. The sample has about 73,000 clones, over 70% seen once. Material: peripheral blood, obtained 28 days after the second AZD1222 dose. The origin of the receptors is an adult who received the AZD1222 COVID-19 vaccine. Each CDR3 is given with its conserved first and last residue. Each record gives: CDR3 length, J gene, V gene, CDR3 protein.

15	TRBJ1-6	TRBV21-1	CASSNEERGDSPLHF
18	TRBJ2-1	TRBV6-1	CASSDFFARQGNYNEQFF
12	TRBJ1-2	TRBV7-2	CASSSGPIIYTF
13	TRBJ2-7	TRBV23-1	CASRQGSSYEQYF
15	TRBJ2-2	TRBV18	CASSPTGGVTGELFF
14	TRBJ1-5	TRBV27	CASNQAGGNQPQHF
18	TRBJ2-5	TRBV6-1	CASSEVGGLLPRQETQYF
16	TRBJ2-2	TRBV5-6	CASSPPGQGGTGELFF
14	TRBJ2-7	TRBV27	CASSSRDRVYEQYF
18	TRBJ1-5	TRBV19	CASSIGVLSTYSNQPQHF
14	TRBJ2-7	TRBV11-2	CASSHGTAAYEQYF
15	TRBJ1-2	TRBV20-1	CSASPRAKTNYGYTF